Each of the 25 T cell receptor beta chains below was sequenced from the same sample in a study of OX40 agonist ivuxolimab in advanced cancers. The table came from immunoSEQ multiplex PCR; TCRdb's copy has only in-frame clones and leaves some out. The table includes approximately 40,000 clones, about 88% detected once. The sequencing used CD4+ or CD8+ T cells sorted from blood, collected in a trial of the OX40 agonist ivuxolimab. The receptors here all came from an adult with an advanced solid tumor such as melanoma, head and neck, liver or kidney cancer.

The chain joins TRBV6-9 to TRBJ2-5; TRBD1 matches at 7 bases. J lost 1 base, V lost 0 bases, and 11 bases had no gene match. The germline gives CDR1 MNHGY, CDR2 SVAAGI. There are 18 residues in the CDR3. CDR3 residues: CASSYSIGGTGTQETQYF. CDR3 DNA sequence: TGTGCCAGCAGTTATTCGATAGGGGGCACCGGGACCCAAGAGACCCAGTACTTC.

This rearrangement joins TRBV11-2 to TRBJ1-5, with 7 bases lining up with TRBD1. V lost 5 bases and J lost 4; bases outside the gene matches: 5. Germline values: CDR1 SGHAT, CDR2 FQNNGV. The length of the CDR3 is 14 residues. Written as DNA, the CDR3 is TGTGCCAGCAGCAATCAGGGGGGAAATCAGCCCCAGCATTTT. Its translation is CASSNQGGNQPQHF.

The chain recombines TRBV28 with TRBJ1-1; D ambiguous. V was cut by 6 bases and J by 0 bases, with 8 bases left in between. The CDR3 totals 13 residues. Per germline, CDR1 MDHEN and CDR2 SYDVKM. The CDR3 sequence: CASRKTMNTEAFF. For the CDR3, the DNA is TGTGCCAGCAGGAAGACAATGAACACTGAAGCTTTCTTT.

This clone was seen once. This chain links TRBV15 with TRBJ2-3; 8 nucleotides line up with TRBD2. Per the germline V gene, CDR1 is LNHNV and CDR2 is YYDKDF (reference sequence). This CDR3 has 13 residues. After removal of 1 base from V and 6 bases from J, the junction contained 0 bases not matched to a gene. The CDR3 spells CATSRVAGDTQYF. The CDR3 nucleotides are TGTGCCACCAGCAGAGTAGCGGGGGATACGCAGTATTTT.

The genes are TRBV15 and TRBJ1-1; 8 nucleotides line up with TRBD1. Germline V gene lookup returns CDR1 LNHNV and CDR2 YYDKDF (reference sequence). The CDR3 totals 15 residues. Trimming took 7 bases from V and 1 from J; bases not matched to a gene: 8. Here the CDR3 reads CATKPRQGSNTEAFF. The CDR3 DNA reads TGTGCCACCAAGCCTAGACAGGGGTCGAACACTGAAGCTTTCTTT.

The chain combines TRBV6-5 with TRBJ2-5; 7 bases line up with TRBD2. Losses at the gene ends were 5 bases for V and 5 bases for J; bases not matched to a gene: 11. The CDR3 contains 15 residues. Germline CDR1 and CDR2: MNHEY and SVGAGI. The DNA for the CDR3 is TGTGCCAGCAGTACCCTATTACACGGGGGGGAGACCCAGTACTTC. This sequence encodes CASSTLLHGGETQYF.

Remarks on this clone: The junction shows a germline mismatch at one end, possibly a read error. The chain carries TRBV13 and TRBJ2-3; D is perhaps TRBD2 (6 bases). Looked up from germline, CDR1 is PRHDT and CDR2 is FYEKMQ (reference sequence). The CDR3 loop spans 19 amino acids. This CDR3 is CASSLGGASLSPRADTQYF. CDR3 bases: TGTGCCAGCAGCCTAGGCGGGGCTAGCCTAAGCCCGAGAGCAGATACGCAGTATTTT. The entire variable domain, with the rest obtained from reference TRBV13 and TRBJ2-3, is as follows: AAGVIQSPRHLIKEKRETATLKCYPIPRHDTVYWYQQGPGQDPQFLISFYEKMQSDKGSIPDRFSAQQFSDYHSELNMSSLELGDSALYFCASSLGGASLSPRADTQYFGPGTRLTVL.

This clone has just one count. The rearrangement links TRBV18 to TRBJ2-1; D remains ambiguous. CDR3 length: 13 amino acids. The germline CDR1 and CDR2 sequences are KGHSH and LQKENI. Trimming pared 3 bases from V and 10 bases from J, leaving 13 bases between. The CDR3 loop is CASSPTRTLEQFF. The CDR3 bases are TGTGCCAGCTCACCCACGAGGACCTTGGAGCAGTTCTTC.

The gene calls are TRBV19 and TRBJ2-7; D might be TRBD1 or TRBD2, each matching 5 bases. The CDR3 is made up of 13 amino acids. V dropped 7 bases and J dropped 3 bases, with 13 bases sitting between them. The germline gives CDR1 LNHDA, CDR2 SQIVND (reference sequence). The CDR3 DNA reads TGTGCCAGTAAGGGACGGTCAAACTACGAGCAGTACTTC. It is translated as CASKGRSNYEQYF.

This rearrangement joins TRBV6-5 to TRBJ2-7; D is ambiguous. Germline-derived CDR1 and CDR2 are MNHEY and SVGAGI. There are 13 residues in the CDR3. Between the trimmed V and J ends, which lost 2 bases and 0 bases, there was a span of 5 bases. In DNA form, the CDR3 reads TGTGCCAGCAGTTACCTGGCCTCCTACGAGCAGTACTTC. The encoded protein is CASSYLASYEQYF.

A note on this clone: In the same sample, other DNA sequences code for this CDR3. This rearrangement joins TRBV19 to TRBJ1-1; 7 nucleotides agree with TRBD1. V shed 3 bases and J 2 bases; nucleotides not matched to a gene: 3. From germline, CDR1 is LNHDA and CDR2 SQIVND (reference sequence). The CDR3 has 14 residues. The CDR3 DNA is TGTGCCAGTAGTATTGGGACAGCCAACACTGAAGCTTTCTTT. This codes for CASSIGTANTEAFF.

The rearrangement links TRBV7-2 to TRBJ2-7, with TRBD1 matching over 10 bases. Germline CDR1 SGHTA, CDR2 FQGNSA. The trim removed 3 bases at V and 3 bases at J, leaving 2 bases unmatched. This CDR3 is 14 amino acids long. The CDR3 here is CASSLGTGVYEQYF. CDR3 DNA: TGTGCCAGCAGCTTGGGGACAGGGGTCTACGAGCAGTACTTC.

The chain combines TRBV6-5 with TRBJ2-7; the D gene could be TRBD1 or TRBD2 (5 bases each). The CDR3 loop spans 14 amino acids. With 7 bases removed from V and 7 bases from J, the gap between germline ends came to 20 bases. In germline, CDR1 is MNHEY, CDR2 SVGAGI. Here the CDR3 DNA reads TGTGCCAGCACCAAGGGGACCCCCGTGGGGGAGCAGTACTTC. Its protein product is CASTKGTPVGEQYF.

The V and J genes are TRBV6-6 and TRBJ2-1; 10 bases match TRBD2. CDR3 length: 16 amino acids. Germline CDR1 MNHNY, CDR2 SVGAGI (reference sequence). Trimming cost V 5 bases and J 5 bases; bases outside gene matches: 9. This CDR3 reads CASSTRRLAGDNEQFF. CDR3 DNA: TGTGCCAGCAGTACCCGCCGACTAGCGGGTGACAATGAGCAGTTCTTC.

This sequence joins TRBV28 and TRBJ2-2; 8 nucleotides align to TRBD2. The CDR3 length is 16 residues. Trimming cost V 11 bases and J 0 bases; bases outside gene matches: 11. Germline CDR1 MDHEN, CDR2 SYDVKM. The CDR3 DNA is TGTGCCGCGCGGGGTAGCGGGAACCCGAACACCGGGGAGCTGTTTTTT. It specifies CAARGSGNPNTGELFF. Full variable domain (rest looked up from reference TRBV28 and TRBJ2-2): DVKVTQSSRYLVKRTGEKVFLECVQDMDHENMFWYRQDPGLGLRLIYFSYDVKMKEKGDIPEGYSVSREKKERFSLILESASTNQTSMYLCAARGSGNPNTGELFFGEGSRLTVL.

The chain combines TRBV5-1 with TRBJ1-4; D not resolved. The CDR3 sequence is 14 residues long. V lost 0 bases and J 4 bases, leaving 7 bases between the germline ends. Germline lookup yields CDR1 SGHRS and CDR2 YFSETQ. The chain's CDR3 is CASSLATVNEKLFF. Here the CDR3 DNA reads TGCGCCAGCAGCTTGGCTACGGTTAATGAAAAACTGTTTTTT. Variable domain in full (rest from reference TRBV5-1 and TRBJ1-4): KAGVTQTPRYLIKTRGQQVTLSCSPISGHRSVSWYQQTPGQGLQFLFEYFSETQRNKGNFPGRFSGRQFSNSRSEMNVSTLELGDSALYLCASSLATVNEKLFFGSGTQLSVL.

The table lists this clone with a few counts. The chain combines TRBV11-2 with TRBJ2-5; D not resolved. CDR3 size: 14 residues. The V gene lost 3 bases and the J gene lost 1 base, with 9 bases spanning the gap. Germline loops: CDR1 SGHAT, CDR2 FQNNGV. CDR3 in amino acids: CASSFTPGQETQYF. The CDR3 nucleotides are TGTGCCAGCAGCTTTACTCCTGGCCAAGAGACCCAGTACTTC.

The chain links TRBV6-6 to TRBJ2-3; TRBD2 aligns across 7 bases. V lost 5 bases to trimming and J lost 1 base; unmatched junction nucleotides: 6. The CDR3 length is 15 residues. Per germline, CDR1 MNHNY and CDR2 SVGAGI (reference sequence). CDR3: CASSRGSTGTDTQYF. In DNA, the CDR3 is TGTGCCAGCAGTCGCGGGAGCACCGGCACAGATACGCAGTATTTT.

This chain links TRBV5-1 with TRBJ2-7; weak D call: TRBD2 (6 bases). The V end lost 2 bases, the J end lost 4 bases, and 13 bases lay between the germline ends. This CDR3 has 14 amino acids. The germline V gene has CDR1 SGHRS and CDR2 YFSETQ. In DNA, the CDR3 is TGCGCCAGCAGCTTAACCGGGAGTGGGTACGAGCAGTACTTC. Translation gives CASSLTGSGYEQYF.

The chain combines TRBV7-9 with TRBJ1-1; D is possibly TRBD1 (6 bases). Germline CDR1 reads SEHNR; CDR2 reads FQNEAQ (reference sequence). The CDR3 contains 15 residues. Trimming removed 6 bases from V and 2 bases from J, with 16 bases in between. CDR3 region: CASSSTGGYNTEAFF. The CDR3 DNA is TGTGCCAGCAGTTCGACGGGGGGCTACAACACTGAAGCTTTCTTT.

J is TRBJ2-1 and V is TRBV18; D call uncertain. CDR3 length: 13 residues. Trimming took off 2 bases at V and 6 bases at J, with 8 bases between the two ends. The V gene's germline CDR1 is KGHSH and CDR2 LQKENI. CDR3 DNA: TGTGCCAGCTCACCAGGCCACACCAATGAGCAGTTCTTC. Translation gives CASSPGHTNEQFF.

The V gene is TRBV6-5, the J gene TRBJ2-2; 8 nucleotides match TRBD1. With 7 bases clipped from V and 4 bases from J, the junction kept 8 bases outside the gene matches. The CDR3 extends over 15 amino acids. Germline-derived CDR1 and CDR2 are MNHEY and SVGAGI. CDR3 loop: CASTRTGPSTGELFF. In nucleotides, the CDR3 is TGTGCCAGCACTAGGACAGGGCCGAGCACCGGGGAGCTGTTTTTT.

The V gene is TRBV6-5, the J gene TRBJ2-1, with a tentative D call TRBD1 (5 bases). This CDR3 is built from 13 residues. Per germline, CDR1 MNHEY and CDR2 SVGAGI. V lost 6 bases and J lost 10, with 16 bases in between. The CDR3 DNA follows: TGTGCCAGCAGAAAGACAGTCGCCATAGAGCAGTTCTTC. Protein sequence: CASRKTVAIEQFF.

The DNA of the CDR3 is TGTGCCTGGAGGGGACTAGCGGGAACCGGGGAGCTGTTTTTT. Translated, it gives CAWRGLAGTGELFF. This chain links TRBV30 with TRBJ2-2, with TRBD2 matching 13 bases. J was trimmed by 5 bases and V by 3 bases; bases with no gene match: 0. Germline CDR1 and CDR2: GTSNPN and SVGIG (reference sequence). The CDR3 contains 14 residues. The full variable domain, its missing parts supplied by reference TRBV30 and TRBJ2-2, is SQTIHQWPATLVQPVGSPLSLECTVEGTSNPNLYWYRQAAGRGLQLLFYSVGIGQISSEVPQNLSASRPQDRQFILSSKKLLLSDSGFYLCAWRGLAGTGELFFGEGSRLTVL.

This chain links TRBV5-1 with TRBJ2-6, with TRBD2 identical over 13 bases. Germline-derived CDR1 and CDR2 are SGHRS and YFSETQ. The CDR3 is 17 residues long. Losses at the gene ends were 4 bases for V and 0 bases for J; bases not matched to a gene: 1. For the CDR3, the DNA is TGCGCCAGCAGCCGGACTAGCGGGAGCTCTGGGGCCAACGTCCTGACTTTC. It yields the protein CASSRTSGSSGANVLTF.